Shown below are 24 T cell receptor beta chains from a single sample sequenced in a study of cytomegalovirus exposure and HLA in healthy donors. Assay: immunoSEQ multiplex PCR; the TCRdb copy retains only in-frame clones and omits some. Of approximately 140,000 clones listed, 84% are singletons. Input material: PBMCs. These receptors originate from a woman in her twenties or thirties in good health and CMV-seronegative.

The chain recombines TRBV11-1 with TRBJ2-7, with D unclear. CDR1 is SGHAT and CDR2 is FQDESV in the germline V gene (reference sequence). The CDR3 consists of 11 residues. The ends were cut back, 4 bases at V and 5 bases at J, with 6 bases in the middle. In DNA form, the CDR3 reads TGTGCCAGCAGCTCGGTCGACGAGCAGTACTTC. Protein: CASSSVDEQYF.

This clone was picked up one time. The chain couples TRBV5-4 to TRBJ2-5; possible D gene TRBD1, 6 bases. Germline CDR1 reads SGHNT; CDR2 reads YYREEE (reference sequence). The CDR3 has 15 residues. Trimming took 10 bases from V and 2 from J, leaving 21 bases between them. This CDR3 reads CAASPGQKNQETQYF. In DNA, the CDR3 is TGTGCCGCTAGCCCAGGACAGAAGAATCAAGAGACCCAGTACTTC.

The chain links TRBV19 to TRBJ1-5; D uncertain. V was pared by 1 base and J by 0 bases, with 7 bases between. Germline V gives CDR1 LNHDA, CDR2 SQIVND (reference sequence). CDR3 length equals 15 residues. CDR3 residues: CASSIVSYSNQPQHF. The CDR3 DNA reads TGTGCCAGTAGTATAGTTAGTTATAGCAATCAGCCCCAGCATTTT. The whole variable domain, filled in from reference TRBV19 and TRBJ1-5, reads DGGITQSPKYLFRKEGQNVTLSCEQNLNHDAMYWYRQDPGQGLRLIYYSQIVNDFQKGDIAEGYSVSREKKESFPLTVTSAQKNPTAFYLCASSIVSYSNQPQHFGDGTRLSIL.

The chain joins TRBV21-1 to TRBJ1-4. TRBV21-1 is a known pseudogene. The CDR3 spans 15 residues. CDR3 coding DNA: TGTGCCAGCAGCAAAGGCCGGACTAACGGTGAAAAACTGTTTTTT. Translated, it gives CASSKGRTNGEKLFF.

This clone was counted a single time. The chain employs TRBV4-3 and TRBJ2-5; 9 bases agree with TRBD2. The germline CDR1 and CDR2 sequences are LGHNA and YSLEER. The CDR3 covers 18 residues. Trimming took 1 base from V and 0 from J; bases not matched to a gene: 9. CDR3 sequence: CASSQVWPSGANQETQYF. The CDR3 DNA is TGCGCCAGCAGCCAAGTTTGGCCTAGCGGGGCTAACCAAGAGACCCAGTACTTC.

This chain connects TRBV2 to TRBJ2-5; D might be TRBD2 (7 bases). The germline V gene has CDR1 SNHLY and CDR2 FYNNEI. The CDR3 consists of 12 residues. Trimming took off 7 bases at V and 7 bases at J, with 13 bases between the two ends. CDR3 coding DNA: TGTGCCAGCATTGGGGGGGGCGGGACCCAGTACTTC. It codes for CASIGGGGTQYF.

The rearrangement uses TRBV9 and TRBJ2-5, with a weak D call TRBD2 (7 bases). CDR1 is SGDLS, CDR2 YYNGEE, per germline. Between the trimmed V and J ends, which lost 1 base and 0 bases, there was a span of 13 bases. The CDR3 is 16 residues long. The CDR3 region has the DNA TGTGCCAGCAGCGTAATCGGGCGGGGGCACCAAGAGACCCAGTACTTC. Translating it yields CASSVIGRGHQETQYF.

This rearrangement joins TRBV16 to TRBJ1-5; D gene unclear. The CDR3 loop spans 17 amino acids. V was shortened by 2 bases and J by 0 bases, with 14 bases between the two germline ends. Per the germline V gene, CDR1 is KGHSY and CDR2 is FQNENV. DNA for the CDR3: TGTGCCAGCAGCCAAGGTGTGAGGCCCTATAGCAATCAGCCCCAGCATTTT. This gives the protein CASSQGVRPYSNQPQHF.

This clone came up a few times. The chain links TRBV5-1 to TRBJ1-2; possible D gene TRBD1, 6 bases. This CDR3 is 15 amino acids long. Per germline, CDR1 SGHRS and CDR2 YFSETQ. The V gene lost 0 bases and the J gene lost 4 bases, with 13 bases spanning the gap. The CDR3 sequence: CASSLEGGLTYGYTF. CDR3 nucleotide sequence: TGCGCCAGCAGCTTGGAAGGGGGTTTGACCTATGGCTACACCTTC.

V usage is TRBV7-6 and J usage is TRBJ2-3, with 8 bases aligning to TRBD2. V was pared by 1 base and J by 8 bases, with 14 bases of the junction left unmatched. Germline V CDR1 and CDR2: SGHVS, FNYEAQ. The CDR3 contains 17 residues. The CDR3 DNA sequence: TGTGCCAGCAGCTTAGAACCTGACCGCGGGGGGCACCCTACGCAGTATTTT. It encodes CASSLEPDRGGHPTQYF. Combining the CDR3 with reference TRBV7-6 and TRBJ2-3 gives the whole variable domain GAGVSQSPRYKVTKRGQDVALRCDPISGHVSLYWYRQALGQGPEFLTYFNYEAQQDKSGLPNDRFSAERPEGSISTLTIQRTEQRDSAMYRCASSLEPDRGGHPTQYFGPGTRLTVL.

This chain connects TRBV4-2 to TRBJ2-7, with TRBD2 matching over 13 bases. V lost 4 bases and J lost 7; bases outside the gene matches: 4. Germline CDR1 reads LGHNA; CDR2 reads YNFKEQ. CDR3 size: 14 residues. In DNA, the CDR3 is TGTGCCAGCAGCCCCGGGACTAGCGGGGATGAGCAGTACTTC. Its translation: CASSPGTSGDEQYF.

This clone turned up a few times. The rearrangement uses TRBV9 and TRBJ2-1, with 11 bases that match TRBD2. V trimming: 0 bases; J trimming: 9 bases; junction bases outside the gene matches: 5. Germline V CDR1 and CDR2: SGDLS, YYNGEE. The CDR3 extends over 15 amino acids. The CDR3 region is CASSVGTSGGREQFF. The CDR3 region has the DNA TGTGCCAGCAGCGTAGGCACTAGCGGGGGCCGTGAGCAGTTCTTC.

The chain is built from TRBV29-1 and TRBJ1-4; tentative D call: TRBD1 (6 bases). The CDR3 is made up of 14 amino acids. Between the trimmed V and J ends, which lost 6 bases and 8 bases, there was a span of 19 bases. Germline CDR1 reads SQVTM; CDR2 reads ANQGSEA. In DNA form, the CDR3 reads TGCAGCGTCGGGGGGCTCGGAGTCGGAGAAAAACTGTTTTTT. Translation: CSVGGLGVGEKLFF.

The V and J genes are TRBV5-1 and TRBJ1-1, with D unresolved. The CDR3 is 16 residues long. Trimming left V 0 bases short and J 3 bases short, with 15 bases between. Per germline, CDR1 SGHRS and CDR2 YFSETQ. In nucleotides, the CDR3 is TGCGCCAGCAGCTTGGAGGCCTACCGGGGTGACACTGAAGCTTTCTTT. Translation: CASSLEAYRGDTEAFF.

The rearrangement uses TRBV27 and TRBJ1-4; no clear D gene. Germline V CDR1 and CDR2: MNHEY, SMNVEV (reference sequence). The CDR3 is made up of 16 amino acids. With 4 bases removed from V and 0 bases from J, the gap between germline ends came to 12 bases. The CDR3 loop reads CASSSTPFATNEKLFF. CDR3 DNA sequence: TGTGCCAGCAGTTCGACACCCTTTGCAACTAATGAAAAACTGTTTTTT. Filled out from reference TRBV27 and TRBJ1-4, the complete variable domain reads EAQVTQNPRYLITVTGKKLTVTCSQNMNHEYMSWYRQDPGLGLRQIYYSMNVEVTDKGDVPEGYKVSRKEKRNFPLILESPSPNQTSLYFCASSSTPFATNEKLFFGSGTQLSVL.

The J gene is TRBJ1-6, the V gene TRBV9; 9 bases align to TRBD1. V lost 3 bases to trimming and J lost 12 bases; unmatched junction nucleotides: 10. Germline CDR1 and CDR2: SGDLS and YYNGEE. This CDR3 is built from 15 residues. CDR3 in amino acids: CASSELPGQGGPLHF. The CDR3 coding sequence is TGTGCCAGCAGCGAATTACCGGGACAGGGAGGACCCCTCCACTTT.

The chain has TRBV29-1 and TRBJ2-3; 7 nucleotides match TRBD2. This CDR3 region has 15 residues. V trimming: 6 bases; J trimming: 7 bases; junction bases outside the gene matches: 16. Germline-derived CDR1 and CDR2 are SQVTM and ANQGSEA. CDR3 amino acids: CSVGGASGLGYTQYF. Written as DNA, the CDR3 is TGCAGCGTGGGTGGGGCTAGCGGTCTCGGGTATACGCAGTATTTT.

The genes are TRBV10-3 and TRBJ2-2; the match to TRBD1 covers 7 bases. Germline V CDR1 and CDR2: ENHRY, SYGVKD. The CDR3 runs 15 residues. The junction had 4 bases not matched to a gene; V was cut back by 6 bases and J by 0 bases. The CDR3 loop reads CAISRQGPNTGELFF. CDR3 sequence (DNA): TGTGCCATCAGCAGACAGGGCCCGAACACCGGGGAGCTGTTTTTT.

The CDR3 nucleotides are TGTGCCAGCAGCTCGGACGTCAGGGGTGGCTACACCTTC. Translating gives CASSSDVRGGYTF. The chain recombines TRBV7-3 with TRBJ1-2, with a weak D call TRBD1 (6 bases). The V end lost 4 bases, the J end lost 7 bases, and 13 bases lay between the germline ends. From germline, CDR1 is SGHTA and CDR2 FQGTGA. CDR3 length: 13 residues.

This clone was counted a single time. The chain couples TRBV5-1 to TRBJ1-1; D uncertain. The CDR3 is 15 amino acids. Germline V CDR1 and CDR2: SGHRS, YFSETQ. Trimming left V 4 bases short and J 0 bases short, with 13 bases between. The CDR3 loop is CASSRDNSLNTEAFF. The CDR3 region has the DNA TGCGCCAGCAGCCGAGATAACAGCTTGAACACTGAAGCTTTCTTT. The complete variable domain, with remaining parts taken from reference TRBV5-1 and TRBJ1-1, reads KAGVTQTPRYLIKTRGQQVTLSCSPISGHRSVSWYQQTPGQGLQFLFEYFSETQRNKGNFPGRFSGRQFSNSRSEMNVSTLELGDSALYLCASSRDNSLNTEAFFGQGTRLTVV.

This chain uses TRBV5-4 with TRBJ2-7; 10 bases map to TRBD1. Germline V gene data show CDR1 as SGHNT and CDR2 as YYREEE (reference sequence). Trimming at V came to 3 bases and at J to 4 bases, leaving 7 bases not matched to a gene. The CDR3 loop spans 15 amino acids. CDR3 in DNA: TGTGCCAGCAGCTGGACAGGGGGGAACTTTTACGAGCAGTACTTC. Amino acids: CASSWTGGNFYEQYF.

This chain joins TRBV6-6 and TRBJ1-5; D remains ambiguous. The CDR3 spans 15 residues. V dropped 5 bases and J dropped 3 bases, with 14 bases sitting between them. Germline V gives CDR1 MNHNY, CDR2 SVGAGI (reference sequence). CDR3 protein: CASSHRALNNQPQHF. The CDR3 coding sequence is TGTGCCAGCAGTCACCGCGCCCTAAACAATCAGCCCCAGCATTTT.

This clone was counted once. The chain is built from TRBV19 and TRBJ2-2; TRBD2 aligns across 12 bases. CDR1 LNHDA and CDR2 SQIVND come from the germline V gene (reference sequence). The CDR3 consists of 17 residues. Losses at the gene ends were 5 bases for V and 7 bases for J; bases not matched to a gene: 11. CDR3 region: CASSHTPGLAGFGELFF. CDR3 sequence (DNA): TGTGCCAGTAGTCACACCCCCGGACTAGCGGGGTTCGGGGAGCTGTTTTTT.

This rearrangement joins TRBV25-1 to TRBJ1-2, with D maybe TRBD1 (5 bases). The CDR3 has 14 residues. V lost 1 base and J lost 6, with 12 bases in between. The V gene's germline CDR1 is MGHDK and CDR2 SYGVNS. The CDR3 loop reads CASSEFGREDGYTF. The CDR3 DNA follows: TGTGCCAGCAGTGAATTCGGCAGGGAGGATGGCTACACCTTC.